This T cell receptor beta chain comes out of a study of cytomegalovirus exposure and HLA in healthy donors. With regard to this clone: Its cognate antigen is unknown.

In the PCR, 60 Vbeta and 13 Jbeta primers were used. The data were produced by immunoSEQ multiplex PCR, yet TCRdb's version contains in-frame clones alone and is incomplete. The table shows 90,000 or so clones, with approximately 85% occurring only once. V was clipped by 6 bases and J by 2 bases, with 20 bases between them. The germline V gene has CDR1 MDHEN and CDR2 SYDVKM. CDR3 length equals 16 residues. Study outcomes and limitations: In a later analysis, most CMV-associated TCR beta chains appeared HLA-restricted. The authors considered a cluster of highly shared sequence variants likely to be a sequencing artifact. Using the classifier, cytomegalovirus status was reportedly diagnosed with high specificity and sensitivity. Relative to equally common others, HLA-associated TCR beta chains showed greater clonal expansion in a later analysis.

Sequences were obtained from PBMCs. The clonotype was recovered from a man younger than 45 in good health and CMV-seropositive. V usage is TRBV28 and J usage is TRBJ2-7; D is perhaps TRBD2 (5 bases). The CDR3 DNA reads as TGTGCCAGCAGCCCACCCCCGGGAACGACGCCCTACGAGCAGTACTTC. Translated: CASSPPPGTTPYEQYF.